The rows below give T cell receptor beta chains drawn from one sample of a study of shared clonotypes between healthy human individuals. The assay was immunoSEQ multiplex PCR, and TCRdb's table has in-frame clones only and misses some. Of about 480,000 clones listed, around 79% are singletons. Sequencing was carried out using PBMCs. These receptors were collected from a woman aged 40 to 50 in good health. Some clones in this sample may be carry-over from other donors' samples. Each CDR3 is given with its conserved first and last residue. D genes are given only for firm matches. Clone size appears in some rows only: once, few, many, or a class for an expanded clone.

cdr3_length | clone_size | j_call | d_call | v_call | cdr3_aa | cdr3_nt
14 | once | TRBJ2-7 | TRBD2 | TRBV11-3 | CASSLGAGEGEQYF | TGTGCCAGCAGCTTAGGAGCGGGAGAAGGCGAGCAGTACTTC
14 | few | TRBJ2-2 | - | TRBV10-3 | CAISQGLPTGELFF | TGTGCCATCAGTCAAGGACTTCCCACCGGGGAGCTGTTTTTT
13 | - | TRBJ2-5 | - | TRBV10-3 | CAISVTYRETQYF | TGTGCCATCAGTGTGACTTACCGGGAGACCCAGTACTTC
15 | - | TRBJ1-1 | - | TRBV29-1 | CSVHSGGGADTEAFF | TGCAGCGTCCACTCCGGTGGGGGGGCGGACACTGAAGCTTTCTTT
13 | - | TRBJ2-7 | - | TRBV5-4 | CASSLQDNYEQYF | TGTGCCAGCAGCTTGCAAGACAACTACGAGCAGTACTTC
13 | few | TRBJ1-5 | - | TRBV30 | CAWTVSRNQPQHF | TGTGCCTGGACAGTTTCCCGCAATCAGCCCCAGCATTTT
13 | many | TRBJ1-2 | - | TRBV4-1 | CASSQRDNYGYTF | TGCGCCAGCAGCCAACGGGATAACTATGGCTACACCTTC
16 | - | TRBJ1-6 | - | TRBV30 | CAWSVVGLAENSPLHF | TGTGCCTGGAGTGTCGTAGGGCTTGCCGAAAATTCACCCCTCCACTTT
15 | - | TRBJ1-2 | TRBD1 | TRBV5-6 | CASSLRDRGWFGYTF | TGTGCCAGCAGCTTGCGGGACAGGGGATGGTTCGGCTACACCTTC
16 | - | TRBJ2-1 | TRBD1 | TRBV4-1 | CASSQDWTGEGGEQFF | TGCGCCAGCAGCCAAGATTGGACAGGGGAGGGAGGTGAGCAGTTCTTC
16 | - | TRBJ1-2 | TRBD1 | TRBV18 | CASSHPRQGVSYGYTF | TGTGCCAGCTCACACCCTCGACAGGGGGTAAGCTATGGCTACACCTTC
15 | - | TRBJ1-3 | - | TRBV4-1 | CASSQGWGIGNTIYF | TGCGCCAGCAGCCAAGGGTGGGGTATTGGAAACACCATATATTTT
17 | - | TRBJ2-7 | - | TRBV5-8 | CASSLGWSTGRGPEQYF | TGTGCCAGCAGCTTGGGGTGGTCGACAGGGAGGGGTCCCGAGCAGTACTTC
13 | few | TRBJ1-1 | - | TRBV7-9 | CASSLGGDTEAFF | TGTGCCAGCAGCTTAGGGGGGGACACTGAAGCTTTCTTT
14 | - | TRBJ1-5 | - | TRBV18 | CASSPGESNQPQHF | TGTGCCAGCTCACCGGGGGAGAGCAATCAGCCCCAGCATTTT
15 | - | TRBJ2-4 | TRBD2 | TRBV11-2 | CASSRSGTSSNIQYF | TGTGCCAGCAGCAGATCCGGGACTAGTAGCAACATTCAGTACTTC
11 | - | TRBJ2-3 | - | TRBV6-6 | CASSLPDTQYF | TGTGCCAGCAGTCTTCCAGATACGCAGTATTTT
14 | - | TRBJ2-3 | - | TRBV18 | CASSPVDSTDTQYF | TGTGCCAGCTCACCAGTGGACAGCACAGATACGCAGTATTTT
13 | - | TRBJ2-4 | - | TRBV11-2 | CASSLRGRNIQYF | TGTGCCAGCAGCTTGAGAGGGAGGAACATTCAGTACTTC
14 | - | TRBJ1-5 | TRBD1 | TRBV6-1 | CASRLAGGFQPQHF | TGTGCCAGCAGGTTGGCAGGGGGGTTTCAGCCCCAGCATTTT
15 | - | TRBJ1-4 | - | TRBV18 | CASSPGWGAGEKLFF | TGTGCCAGCTCCCCGGGCTGGGGGGCCGGAGAAAAACTGTTTTTT
14 | - | TRBJ2-5 | - | TRBV28 | CASSLGAGQGTQYF | TGTGCCAGCAGTTTAGGAGCGGGCCAGGGAACCCAGTACTTC
15 | - | TRBJ1-5 | - | TRBV5-1 | CASSLVGGGDQPQHF | TGCGCCAGCAGCTTGGTTGGGGGAGGCGATCAGCCCCAGCATTTT
14 | - | TRBJ2-7 | TRBD1 | TRBV7-9 | CASSAQTGGYEQYF | TGTGCCAGCAGCGCCCAGACAGGGGGCTACGAGCAGTACTTC
14 | - | TRBJ1-1 | - | TRBV6-6 | CASTQSRVATEAFF | TGTGCCAGCACCCAGAGTAGGGTGGCCACTGAAGCTTTCTTT
16 | - | TRBJ2-7 | - | TRBV27 | CASKRSQGLGLREQYF | TGTGCCAGCAAGAGGTCTCAGGGGTTGGGACTACGGGAGCAGTACTTC
14 | - | TRBJ1-1 | - | TRBV10-3 | CAISGKGGKAEAFF | TGTGCCATCAGTGGGAAAGGGGGTAAAGCTGAAGCTTTCTTT
17 | - | TRBJ1-4 | - | TRBV25-1 | CASSERSTGGPFEKLFF | TGTGCCAGCAGTGAACGCAGCACCGGGGGCCCTTTTGAAAAACTGTTTTTT
11 | - | TRBJ1-1 | - | TRBV7-2 | CASSRLDEAFF | TGTGCCAGCAGTAGGTTAGATGAAGCTTTCTTT
16 | - | TRBJ2-3 | TRBD2 | TRBV28 | CASPAGGKDSTDTQYF | TGTGCCAGCCCGGCGGGAGGGAAGGATAGCACAGATACGCAGTATTTT
15 | - | TRBJ2-3 | TRBD2 | TRBV15 | CATSEAGGPADTQYF | TGTGCCACCAGCGAAGCGGGAGGGCCCGCAGATACGCAGTATTTT
16 | - | TRBJ2-7 | TRBD1 | TRBV7-6 | CASSWDVAGGSYEQYF | TGTGCCAGCAGCTGGGATGTGGCAGGGGGTTCCTACGAGCAGTACTTC
16 | - | TRBJ2-6 | - | TRBV6-1 | CASSEIGFSGANVLTF | TGTGCCAGCAGTGAAATTGGGTTCTCTGGGGCCAACGTCCTGACTTTC
14 | - | TRBJ1-1 | - | TRBV7-2 | CASSPGAANTEAFF | TGTGCCAGCAGCCCAGGGGCGGCCAACACTGAAGCTTTCTTT
15 | - | TRBJ2-3 | - | TRBV5-1 | CASSLVGSGTDTQYF | TGCGCCAGCAGCTTGGTAGGTTCGGGCACAGATACGCAGTATTTT
11 | once | TRBJ2-3 | - | TRBV18 | CASSPPDTQYF | TGTGCCAGCTCACCACCTGATACGCAGTATTTT
17 | few | TRBJ2-6 | - | TRBV5-4 | CASSTGTRTSGANVLTF | TGTGCCAGCAGCACCGGGACACGAACCTCTGGGGCCAACGTCCTGACTTTC
15 | - | TRBJ2-1 | TRBD2 | TRBV9 | CASSVRLAGGNEQFF | TGTGCCAGCAGCGTAAGGCTAGCGGGAGGCAATGAGCAGTTCTTC
15 | - | TRBJ1-1 | - | TRBV28 | CASRAPGRENTEAFF | TGTGCCAGCAGGGCTCCGGGACGGGAGAACACTGAAGCTTTCTTT
15 | - | TRBJ2-4 | TRBD2 | TRBV2 | CASRMGGGSRNIQYF | TGTGCCAGCAGGATGGGCGGGGGGTCAAGAAACATTCAGTACTTC
12 | few | TRBJ2-7 | - | TRBV19 | CASSMTPMKQYF | TGTGCCAGTAGTATGACCCCAATGAAGCAGTACTTC
12 | - | TRBJ2-5 | - | TRBV10-1 | CASDPVQETQYF | TGCGCCAGCGATCCGGTACAAGAGACCCAGTACTTC
13 | - | TRBJ1-2 | - | TRBV2 | CASSSGINYGYTF | TGTGCCAGCAGCTCCGGGATCAACTATGGCTACACCTTC
15 | - | TRBJ1-5 | - | TRBV15 | CATSRDLGNNQPQHF | TGTGCCACCAGCAGAGATTTAGGGAACAATCAGCCCCAGCATTTT
15 | - | TRBJ1-2 | - | TRBV7-2 | CASSLDGVSVYGYTF | TGTGCCAGCAGCTTAGACGGCGTTTCTGTCTATGGCTACACCTTC
19 | - | TRBJ2-1 | TRBD2 | TRBV2 | CASSEYRGLAGGGHNEQFF | TGTGCCAGCAGTGAATACAGGGGACTAGCGGGAGGGGGACACAATGAGCAGTTCTTC
12 | once | TRBJ2-7 | - | TRBV2 | CATRQDAYEQYF | TGTGCCACCAGACAGGACGCCTACGAGCAGTACTTC
17 | many | TRBJ2-1 | TRBD2 | TRBV19 | CASSARPSGVSYNEQFF | TGTGCCAGTAGCGCTAGGCCTAGCGGGGTCTCCTACAATGAGCAGTTCTTC
11 | - | TRBJ2-1 | - | TRBV19 | CASSRANEQFF | TGTGCCAGTAGTAGGGCCAATGAGCAGTTCTTC
16 | - | TRBJ2-7 | TRBD1 | TRBV5-1 | CASSLEGRQGVDEQYF | TGCGCCAGCAGCTTGGAAGGGCGTCAGGGGGTCGACGAGCAGTACTTC
14 | - | TRBJ1-2 | - | TRBV5-1 | CASSSGAGNYGYTF | TGCGCCAGCAGCTCGGGAGCGGGGAACTATGGCTACACCTTC
17 | - | TRBJ2-3 | - | TRBV7-3 | CASSLLSGEGSGDTQYF | TGTGCCAGCAGCTTATTGTCGGGAGAGGGGTCGGGAGATACGCAGTATTTT
13 | - | TRBJ2-7 | TRBD1 | TRBV10-3 | CATHSAGGPEQYF | TGTGCCACCCACTCGGCAGGGGGCCCCGAGCAGTACTTC
13 | few | TRBJ2-2 | - | TRBV19 | CASSILGGGELFF | TGTGCCAGTAGTATATTGGGAGGCGGGGAGCTGTTTTTT
13 | - | TRBJ2-3 | - | TRBV4-2 | CASAVPGGDTQYF | TGTGCCTCTGCGGTCCCGGGCGGAGATACGCAGTATTTT
15 | - | TRBJ2-7 | TRBD2 | TRBV11-3 | CASSSGLAGFYEQYF | TGTGCCAGCAGCTCTGGACTAGCGGGATTCTACGAGCAGTACTTC
15 | - | TRBJ2-7 | TRBD1 | TRBV5-1 | CASSTSTGVSYEQYF | TGCGCCAGCAGCACGTCCACAGGGGTTAGCTACGAGCAGTACTTC
15 | many | TRBJ2-3 | - | TRBV10-1 | CASSENPEKTDTQYF | TGCGCCAGCAGTGAAAACCCAGAAAAAACAGATACGCAGTATTTT
16 | - | TRBJ2-2 | - | TRBV9 | CASTQGGGANTGELFF | TGTGCCAGCACCCAGGGGGGCGGGGCGAACACCGGGGAGCTGTTTTTT
17 | once | TRBJ2-5 | TRBD2 | TRBV2 | CASSEFGLAEGQETQYF | TGTGCCAGCAGTGAATTCGGGCTAGCGGAGGGACAAGAGACCCAGTACTTC